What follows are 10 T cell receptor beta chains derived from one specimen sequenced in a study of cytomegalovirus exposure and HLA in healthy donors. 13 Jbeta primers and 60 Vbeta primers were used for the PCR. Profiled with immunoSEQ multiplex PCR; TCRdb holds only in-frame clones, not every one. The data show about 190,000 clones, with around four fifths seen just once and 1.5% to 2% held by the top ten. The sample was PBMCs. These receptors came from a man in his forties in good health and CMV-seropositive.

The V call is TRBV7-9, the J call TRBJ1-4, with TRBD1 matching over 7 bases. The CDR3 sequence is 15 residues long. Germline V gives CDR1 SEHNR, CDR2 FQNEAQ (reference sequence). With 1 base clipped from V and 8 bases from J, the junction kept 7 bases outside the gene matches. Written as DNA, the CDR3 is TGTGCCAGCAGCTTAGAGACAGGGACGGACGAAAAACTGTTTTTT. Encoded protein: CASSLETGTDEKLFF.

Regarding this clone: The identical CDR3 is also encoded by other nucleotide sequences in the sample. In nucleotides, the CDR3 is TGTGCCAGCTCAGGACAGGCGAACACTGAAGCTTTCTTT. Its translation is CASSGQANTEAFF. This sequence joins TRBV18 and TRBJ1-1; 7 nucleotides align to TRBD1. Germline V gives CDR1 KGHSH, CDR2 LQKENI. The CDR3 contains 13 residues. The trim removed 5 bases at V and 1 base at J, leaving 1 base unmatched.

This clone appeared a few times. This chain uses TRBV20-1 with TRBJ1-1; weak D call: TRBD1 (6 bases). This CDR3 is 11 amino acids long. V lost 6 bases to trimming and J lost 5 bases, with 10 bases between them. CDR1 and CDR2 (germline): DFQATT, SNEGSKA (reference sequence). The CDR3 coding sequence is TGCAGTGCCCCAGGGGTGACTGAAGCTTTCTTT. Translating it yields CSAPGVTEAFF.

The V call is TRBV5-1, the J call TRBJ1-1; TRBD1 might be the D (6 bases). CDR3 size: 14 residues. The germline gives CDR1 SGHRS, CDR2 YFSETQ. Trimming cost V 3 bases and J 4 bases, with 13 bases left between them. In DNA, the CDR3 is TGCGCCAGCAGCTCGCAGGGGCAGGGCACTGAAGCTTTCTTT. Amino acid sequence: CASSSQGQGTEAFF.

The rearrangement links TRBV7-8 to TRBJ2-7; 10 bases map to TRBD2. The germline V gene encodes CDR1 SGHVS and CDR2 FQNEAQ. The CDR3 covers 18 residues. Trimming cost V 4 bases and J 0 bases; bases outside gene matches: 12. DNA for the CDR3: TGTGCCAGCAGCTCCGAACCTAGACTAGCGGGTAGCTCCTACGAGCAGTACTTC. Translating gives CASSSEPRLAGSSYEQYF.

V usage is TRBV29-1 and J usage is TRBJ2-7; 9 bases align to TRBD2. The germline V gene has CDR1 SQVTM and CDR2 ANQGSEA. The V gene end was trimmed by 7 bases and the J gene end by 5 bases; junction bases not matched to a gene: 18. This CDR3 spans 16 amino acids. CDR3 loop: CSAGAGGLKSAHEQYF. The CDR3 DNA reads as TGCAGCGCCGGAGCGGGAGGATTGAAATCGGCCCACGAGCAGTACTTC.

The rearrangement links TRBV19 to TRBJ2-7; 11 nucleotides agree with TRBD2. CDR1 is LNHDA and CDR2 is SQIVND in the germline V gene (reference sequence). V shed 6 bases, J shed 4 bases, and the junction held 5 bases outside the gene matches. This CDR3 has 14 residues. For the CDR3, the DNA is TGTGCCAGTAGGCAACTAGCGGGAGCTTACGAGCAGTACTTC. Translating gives CASRQLAGAYEQYF.

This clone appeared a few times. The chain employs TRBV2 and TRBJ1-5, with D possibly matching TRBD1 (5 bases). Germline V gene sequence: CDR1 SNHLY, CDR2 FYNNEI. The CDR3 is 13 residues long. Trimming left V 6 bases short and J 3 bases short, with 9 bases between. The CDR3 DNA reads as TGTGCCAGCAGACAGGCCCTCAATCAGCCCCAGCATTTT. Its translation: CASRQALNQPQHF.

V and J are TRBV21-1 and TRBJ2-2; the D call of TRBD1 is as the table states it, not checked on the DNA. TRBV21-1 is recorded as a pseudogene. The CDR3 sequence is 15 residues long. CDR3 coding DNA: TGTGCCAGCAGCGCCAGGACAGACTACACCGGGGAGCTGTTTTTT. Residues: CASSARTDYTGELFF.

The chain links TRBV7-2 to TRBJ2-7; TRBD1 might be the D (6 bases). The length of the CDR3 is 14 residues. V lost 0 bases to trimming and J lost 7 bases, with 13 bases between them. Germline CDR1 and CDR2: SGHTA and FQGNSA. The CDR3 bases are TGTGCCAGCAGCTTAGCTCAGGGGAAAAGGGAGCAGTACTTC. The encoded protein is CASSLAQGKREQYF. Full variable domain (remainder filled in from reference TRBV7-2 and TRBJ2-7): GAGVSQSPSNKVTEKGKDVELRCDPISGHTALYWYRQSLGQGLEFLIYFQGNSAPDKSGLPSDRFSAERTGGSVSTLTIQRTQQEDSAVYLCASSLAQGKREQYFGPGTRLTVT.